The sequence of this T cell receptor beta chain was determined in a study of blood T cell repertoires in COVID-19. Worth noting for this clone: Relative to the germline gene, one junction end is altered; a read error may explain this.

This CDR3 has 11 residues. Germline-derived CDR1 and CDR2 are DFQATT and SNEGSKA (reference sequence). The table came from immunoSEQ multiplex PCR; TCRdb's copy has only in-frame clones and leaves some out. The sample shows about 400,000 clones, roughly nine tenths of them seen only once. This receptor was obtained from a woman aged 25 to 45 who had recovered from COVID-19. The sample was PBMCs or T cells enriched from blood (not recorded which). The gene calls are TRBV20-1 and TRBJ2-7; no reliable D call. CDR3 region: CSARDAYEQYF. The CDR3 DNA follows: TGCAGTGCTAGAGATGCCTATGAGCAGTACTTC.